One sample yielded the 14 T cell receptor beta chains listed below, sequenced in a study of blood T cell repertoires in COVID-19 (dated by TCRdb to 2018 to 2021). Library preparation employed the immunoSEQ multiplex PCR assay. In TCRdb, the immuneACCESS table is reduced to in-frame sequences with V and J assigned. These tables do not hold every clone; where another copy was compared, an unresolved V gene accounts for under half, and the others remain unexplained. This sample lists about 84,000 clones; around 82% were detected once. Of the sample, around two fifths is held by the ten largest clones. The sequenced material came from peripheral blood. The receptor set was obtained from a man at least 80 years old with active or convalescent COVID-19.

V usage is TRBV10-3 and J usage is TRBJ2-3; 8 nucleotides line up with TRBD2. V lost 4 bases, J lost 4 bases, and 10 bases stayed unmatched. Germline-derived CDR1 and CDR2 are ENHRY and SYGVKD. CDR3 size: 16 residues. The CDR3 DNA follows: TGTGCCATCAGTGCGGCCGGGACTAGTGGCGCAGATACGCAGTATTTT. Translating it yields CAISAAGTSGADTQYF.

This sequence joins TRBV19 and TRBJ2-7, with a possible D match to TRBD2 (6 bases). The V gene lost 0 bases and the J gene lost 0 bases, with 12 bases spanning the gap. The CDR3 runs to 16 residues. Germline loops: CDR1 LNHDA, CDR2 SQIVND (reference sequence). The CDR3 protein is CASSIDLASSSYEQYF. CDR3 DNA: TGTGCCAGTAGTATAGACCTAGCGTCGAGCTCCTACGAGCAGTACTTC.

This clone was detected only a few times. CDR3 DNA sequence: TGTGCCAGCAGCCTCCCCAGGGGGCGGGTATCCGAAGTGGGTGAAGCTTTCTTT. Amino acids: CASSLPRGRVSEVGEAFF. The rearrangement joins TRBV4-2 to TRBJ1-1; TRBD1 matches at 8 bases. The CDR3 runs to 18 residues. With V trimmed by 4 bases and J by 7 bases, 20 bases remained unmatched. Germline V gene lookup returns CDR1 LGHNA and CDR2 YNFKEQ.

The V and J genes are TRBV5-4 and TRBJ1-2, with 10 nucleotides matching TRBD1. With V trimmed by 4 bases and J by 3 bases, 6 bases remained unmatched. Germline V gene data show CDR1 as SGHNT and CDR2 as YYREEE (reference sequence). This CDR3 contains 15 residues. The DNA for the CDR3 is TGTGCCAGCAGCCCGACAGGGGGCGTTTACTATGGCTACACCTTC. Protein sequence: CASSPTGGVYYGYTF.

Details on this clone: Within the sample, other DNA sequences also encode this same CDR3. This chain uses TRBV27 with TRBJ2-5, with 9 bases fitting TRBD1. The CDR3 has 16 residues. CDR1 MNHEY and CDR2 SMNVEV come from the germline V gene (reference sequence). The V and J ends lost 1 base and 2 bases, in that order; junction bases with no gene match: 5. The CDR3 spells CASSLLGQGFQETQYF. The DNA of the CDR3 is TGTGCCAGCAGTTTATTGGGACAGGGATTTCAAGAGACCCAGTACTTC.

This chain links TRBV30 with TRBJ1-2; D unclear. Trimming removed 2 bases at V and 6 bases at J, with 16 bases between. In germline, CDR1 is GTSNPN, CDR2 SVGIG (reference sequence). The CDR3 is 14 residues long. The CDR3: CAWSRRRVGNGYTF. The CDR3 DNA reads as TGTGCCTGGAGTAGACGAAGGGTCGGGAATGGCTACACCTTC.

The chain employs TRBV5-1 and TRBJ2-6; 8 bases agree with TRBD2. V lost 4 bases to trimming and J lost 0 bases; unmatched junction nucleotides: 6. In germline, CDR1 is SGHRS, CDR2 YFSETQ. The CDR3 is 17 amino acids. The CDR3 nucleotides are TGCGCCAGCAGCCCGGGGCTAGCGGGCTCTGGGGCCAACGTCCTGACTTTC. Translation: CASSPGLAGSGANVLTF.

The chain combines TRBV4-1 with TRBJ1-2; D is ambiguous. The V end lost 4 bases, the J end lost 4 bases, and 16 bases lay between the germline ends. The CDR3 consists of 15 residues. The germline CDR1 and CDR2 sequences are MGHRA and YSYEKL. This CDR3 is CASSPSSDSIYGYTF. In DNA form, the CDR3 reads TGCGCCAGCAGCCCCAGCTCAGACTCGATCTATGGCTACACCTTC.

V gene TRBV7-9 combines with J gene TRBJ1-6, with a weak D call TRBD1 (5 bases). This CDR3 is 14 amino acids long. CDR1 and CDR2 (germline): SEHNR, FQNEAQ (reference sequence). Trimming pared 4 bases from V and 7 bases from J, leaving 11 bases between. CDR3 protein: CASSSRRQNSPLHF. CDR3 coding DNA: TGTGCCAGCAGCTCCAGAAGACAGAATTCACCCCTCCACTTT.

This clone was observed a handful of times. This rearrangement joins TRBV5-1 to TRBJ2-1, with 15 bases identical to TRBD2. Germline V CDR1 and CDR2: SGHRS, YFSETQ. Trimming cost V 4 bases and J 7 bases; bases outside gene matches: 3. The CDR3 contains 15 residues. The CDR3 region has the DNA TGCGCCAGCAGCCCGGGGACTAGCGGGAGGAATGAGCAGTTCTTC. Encoded protein: CASSPGTSGRNEQFF.

This chain links TRBV2 with TRBJ1-2, with D possibly matching TRBD1 (5 bases). The CDR3 totals 14 residues. The germline V gene encodes CDR1 SNHLY and CDR2 FYNNEI. The germline V and J ends were trimmed by 4 bases and 4 bases, with 13 bases remaining between them. CDR3 residues: CASSAAGLGYGYTF. In DNA, the CDR3 is TGTGCCAGCAGTGCGGCAGGGCTTGGCTATGGCTACACCTTC. Together with reference TRBV2 and TRBJ1-2, the CDR3 gives the full variable domain: EPEVTQTPSHQVTQMGQEVILRCVPISNHLYFYWYRQILGQKVEFLVSFYNNEISEKSEIFDDQFSVERPDGSNFTLKIRSTKLEDSAMYFCASSAAGLGYGYTFGSGTRLTVV.

The gene calls are TRBV6-5 and TRBJ2-2; 9 bases align to TRBD2. Germline V gene sequence: CDR1 MNHEY, CDR2 SVGAGI. J gave up 6 bases and V 8 bases, and 7 bases lay outside the gene matches. This CDR3 spans 14 amino acids. The CDR3 DNA is TGTGCCAGCGGATTGCGGGAGGGCCCCGGGGAGCTGTTTTTT. Amino acids: CASGLREGPGELFF.

V and J are TRBV6-5 and TRBJ2-3; TRBD1 is a possible D gene (5 bases). V was trimmed by 2 bases and J by 5 bases, leaving 5 bases between them. Germline CDR1 reads MNHEY; CDR2 reads SVGAGI. CDR3 length: 12 amino acids. The DNA for the CDR3 is TGTGCCAGCAGTTACAGGGGAGATACGCAGTATTTT. This sequence encodes CASSYRGDTQYF.

DNA of the CDR3: TGTGCCAGCAGTCGCCCGCCGACTCGGAGCTCCTACAATGAGCAGTTCTTC. Translated: CASSRPPTRSSYNEQFF. This chain connects TRBV6-6 to TRBJ2-1; no clear D gene. V was shortened by 5 bases and J by 0 bases, with 17 bases between the two germline ends. CDR3 size: 17 residues. Germline CDR1 reads MNHNY; CDR2 reads SVGAGI (reference sequence).